The source of this T cell receptor beta chain is a study of graft-versus-host responses after intestinal transplantation. A note on this clone: Its target is not known.

TCRdb keeps only in-frame clones here, not all; method: immunoSEQ multiplex PCR. The sample yields just under 90,000 clones, 75% to 90% seen once. Looked up from germline, CDR1 is MNHNS and CDR2 is SASEGT. The CDR3 contains 14 residues. V shed 6 bases and J 1 base; nucleotides not matched to a gene: 5. This specimen consisted of unstimulated CD8+ T cells sorted from spleen or lymph node cells, obtained before intestinal transplant. This receptor was obtained from a human donor who received an intestinal transplant. The gene calls are TRBV6-1 and TRBJ2-7; 8 bases are a match to TRBD2. The CDR3 DNA reads as TGTGCCAGCAGGCTACTAGCGGTTTCCTACGAGCAGTACTTC. Protein: CASRLLAVSYEQYF.